Listed below are T cell receptor beta chains from one sample, sequenced in a study of vaccination and CD4 T cells after COVID-19. TCRdb independently ran MiXCR on the PCR reads; one entry per CDR3 protein. Among 20,000 to 30,000 distinct CDR3 sequences listed, around three fifths were seen once. Their target antigens are unknown. Sequencing was performed on CD4+ T cells from blood, cultured in vitro. The origin of the receptors is a human donor who had recovered from COVID-19. Each CDR3 is given with its conserved first and last residue. Fields, in order: V gene, D gene, J gene, clone size, CDR3 protein, CDR3 DNA. A D gene is named only where the DNA matches it firmly. Clone size is given for some rows only: seen once, a few or many times, or a class if the clone is expanded.

V gene: TRBV7-2
D gene: NA
J gene: TRBJ1-3
clone size: NA
CDR3 protein: CASSFGRGPGNTIYF
CDR3 DNA: TGTGCCAGCAGCTTTGGGCGGGGGCCTGGAAACACCATATATTTT

V gene: TRBV10-2
D gene: TRBD1
J gene: TRBJ2-7
clone size: NA
CDR3 protein: CASTRQGLTYEQYF
CDR3 DNA: TGCGCCAGCACCAGACAGGGTTTAACCTACGAGCAGTACTTC

V gene: TRBV20-1
D gene: NA
J gene: TRBJ1-2
clone size: NA
CDR3 protein: CSAPAANYGYAF
CDR3 DNA: TGCAGTGCTCCCGCTGCGAACTATGGCTACGCCTTC

V gene: TRBV15
D gene: TRBD1
J gene: TRBJ1-1
clone size: NA
CDR3 protein: CATSRRRDRGTEAFF
CDR3 DNA: TGTGCCACCAGCAGGCGCCGGGACAGGGGGACTGAAGCTTTCTTT

V gene: TRBV20-1
D gene: NA
J gene: TRBJ1-3
clone size: medium-sized
CDR3 protein: CSAPDRNSGNTIYF
CDR3 DNA: TGCAGTGCCCCTGACAGAAACTCTGGAAACACCATATATTTT

V gene: TRBV20-1
D gene: TRBD1
J gene: TRBJ1-5
clone size: NA
CDR3 protein: CSARRQGKSQPQHF
CDR3 DNA: TGCAGTGCTAGGAGACAGGGGAAGTCTCAGCCCCAGCATTTT

V gene: TRBV12-3/TRBV12-4
D gene: TRBD1
J gene: TRBJ1-6
clone size: NA
CDR3 protein: CASSLGDRVNSPLHF
CDR3 DNA: TGTGCCAGCAGTCTCGGGGACAGAGTAAATTCACCCCTCCACTTT

V gene: TRBV6-2/TRBV6-3
D gene: NA
J gene: TRBJ2-7
clone size: NA
CDR3 protein: CASSSPRLSSYEQYF
CDR3 DNA: TGTGCCAGCAGTTCGCCAAGACTAAGCTCCTACGAGCAGTACTTC

V gene: TRBV10-3
D gene: NA
J gene: TRBJ2-7
clone size: NA
CDR3 protein: CAITNEGTYEQYF
CDR3 DNA: TGTGCCATCACGAACGAGGGTACCTACGAGCAGTACTTC

V gene: TRBV7-2
D gene: NA
J gene: TRBJ1-5
clone size: NA
CDR3 protein: CASSFHSNQPQHF
CDR3 DNA: TGTGCCAGCAGCTTTCATAGCAATCAGCCCCAGCATTTT

V gene: TRBV19
D gene: NA
J gene: TRBJ1-2
clone size: NA
CDR3 protein: CASSAAGGSDYGYTF
CDR3 DNA: TGTGCCAGTAGTGCGGCTGGGGGGAGCGACTATGGCTACACCTTC

V gene: TRBV5-6
D gene: NA
J gene: TRBJ2-1
clone size: NA
CDR3 protein: CASSPDSNEQFF
CDR3 DNA: TGTGCCAGCAGCCCGGACAGCAATGAGCAGTTCTTC

V gene: TRBV10-1
D gene: TRBD1
J gene: TRBJ1-2
clone size: few
CDR3 protein: CASSESVRGRGGYTF
CDR3 DNA: TGCGCCAGCAGTGAGTCGGTCAGGGGGAGGGGAGGCTACACCTTC

V gene: TRBV19
D gene: NA
J gene: TRBJ1-2
clone size: NA
CDR3 protein: CASSVQGNYGYTF
CDR3 DNA: TGTGCCAGTAGTGTTCAGGGGAACTATGGCTACACCTTC

V gene: TRBV2
D gene: TRBD1
J gene: TRBJ1-4
clone size: NA
CDR3 protein: CASRPPRGGAGTNEKLFF
CDR3 DNA: TGTGCCAGCAGACCACCCCGAGGGGGCGCGGGAACTAATGAAAAACTGTTTTTT

V gene: TRBV6-1
D gene: NA
J gene: TRBJ1-3
clone size: NA
CDR3 protein: CASRTNSGNTIYF
CDR3 DNA: TGTGCCAGCCGCACCAACTCTGGAAACACCATATATTTT

V gene: TRBV7-2
D gene: NA
J gene: TRBJ2-4
clone size: NA
CDR3 protein: CASSLIAGGAKNIQYF
CDR3 DNA: TGTGCCAGCAGCTTAATTGCCGGGGGAGCCAAAAACATTCAGTACTTC

V gene: TRBV6-5
D gene: NA
J gene: TRBJ1-1
clone size: NA
CDR3 protein: CASSYEWGREAFF
CDR3 DNA: TGTGCCAGCAGTTACGAGTGGGGAAGAGAAGCTTTCTTT

V gene: TRBV7-2
D gene: NA
J gene: TRBJ1-1
clone size: NA
CDR3 protein: CASSLQDRPTLSTEAFF
CDR3 DNA: TGTGCCAGCAGCTTACAGGACAGACCCACGCTGAGCACTGAAGCTTTCTTT

V gene: TRBV6-1
D gene: NA
J gene: TRBJ2-7
clone size: NA
CDR3 protein: CASLDRLYEQYF
CDR3 DNA: TGTGCCAGCTTGGACAGACTCTACGAGCAGTACTTC

V gene: TRBV20-1
D gene: NA
J gene: TRBJ1-4
clone size: NA
CDR3 protein: CSARKAATNEKLFF
CDR3 DNA: TGCAGTGCTAGAAAGGCTGCAACTAATGAAAAACTGTTTTTT

V gene: TRBV18
D gene: NA
J gene: TRBJ1-3
clone size: NA
CDR3 protein: CASSKGSMEGNTIYF
CDR3 DNA: TGTGCCAGCTCAAAGGGAAGCATGGAGGGAAACACCATATATTTT

V gene: TRBV11-1
D gene: NA
J gene: TRBJ1-1
clone size: NA
CDR3 protein: CASTRGNRNTEAFF
CDR3 DNA: TGTGCCAGCACCCGAGGGAACAGGAACACTGAAGCTTTCTTT

V gene: TRBV6-1
D gene: NA
J gene: TRBJ2-2
clone size: NA
CDR3 protein: CASRFRERLFF
CDR3 DNA: TGTGCCAGCAGGTTCAGGGAGAGGCTGTTTTTT

V gene: TRBV5-4
D gene: TRBD2
J gene: TRBJ2-2
clone size: NA
CDR3 protein: CASSSSSGRAGELFF
CDR3 DNA: TGTGCCAGCAGCTCGAGTAGCGGGAGGGCCGGGGAGCTGTTTTTT